The 17 T cell receptor beta chains in this list originate from one sample, sequenced in a study of Ad26.COV2.S vaccination and SARS-CoV-2 variants (dated by TCRdb to about 2021). The treatment or condition tag for this specimen amounts to: roughly 20 received Ad26.COV2.S at low or high dose, single or two shots; 5 received placebo; per-sample allocation not given. For vaccine and placebo recipients, the sequenced repertoires came from samples collected on day 63 after the first injection. The library was made by the immunoSEQ multiplex PCR assay. TCRdb re-hosts the immuneACCESS table, in-frame sequences only. Its copies lack some clones; in the studies checked, an unresolved V gene accounts for under half of them, and the cause for the rest is not known. For this sample the table gives about 480,000 clones, of which around 85% were detected only once. The ten largest clones add up to roughly 13% of the sample.

This specimen was peripheral blood, taken in a trial of Ad26.COV2.S vaccine versus placebo. Receptors originate from a person aged 18-60 years who received the Ad26.COV2.S COVID-19 vaccine or a placebo.

The chain combines TRBV20-1 with TRBJ1-1; D perhaps matches TRBD1 (6 bases). Germline CDR1 is DFQATT and CDR2 is SNEGSKA (reference sequence). This CDR3 comprises 11 residues. Trimming stripped 5 bases from V and 6 bases from J, with 10 bases between. The CDR3 sequence is CSAQGWAEAFF. The DNA of the CDR3 is TGCAGTGCTCAGGGGTGGGCTGAAGCTTTCTTT.

The chain joins TRBV6-1 to TRBJ2-7; D assignment may be TRBD1 or TRBD2 (6 bases each). CDR1 MNHNS and CDR2 SASEGT come from the germline V gene. The V and J ends lost 7 bases and 2 bases respectively, with 18 bases between them. This CDR3 has 15 amino acids. In DNA form, the CDR3 reads TGTGCCAGCACCGAGGAGGACAGACTAGCCTACGAGCAGTACTTC. Translated: CASTEEDRLAYEQYF.

The chain links TRBV9 to TRBJ2-7; 7 bases align to TRBD2. There are 16 residues in the CDR3. Germline CDR1 SGDLS, CDR2 YYNGEE. Trimming cost V 4 bases and J 3 bases; bases outside gene matches: 13. Written as DNA, the CDR3 is TGTGCCAGCAGCCCTCGGGGTCCTGGCGGGAGCTACGAGCAGTACTTC. Translation gives CASSPRGPGGSYEQYF.

The CDR3 is CASSLAKNQPQHF. DNA of the CDR3: TGTGCCAGCAGCTTAGCGAAGAATCAGCCCCAGCATTTT. The chain is built from TRBV7-2 and TRBJ1-5; D unresolved. Germline CDR1 and CDR2: SGHTA and FQGNSA. The CDR3 runs to 13 residues. The V end was cut by 0 bases, the J end by 4 bases, with 4 bases between.

The rearrangement joins TRBV29-1 to TRBJ1-1; D is uncertain. This CDR3 comprises 14 residues. V was trimmed by 7 bases and J by 5 bases, leaving 20 bases between them. Per the germline V gene, CDR1 is SQVTM and CDR2 is ANQGSEA. CDR3 nucleotide sequence: TGCAGCGCTACCTCAGGACCGACGGGGACTGAAGCTTTCTTT. Its protein product is CSATSGPTGTEAFF.

This clone has more than one count but fewer than ten. J is TRBJ1-1 and V is TRBV28, with D unresolved. V was shortened by 8 bases and J by 7 bases, with 11 bases between the two germline ends. The CDR3 has 11 residues. Germline V gives CDR1 MDHEN, CDR2 SYDVKM. The CDR3 DNA sequence: TGTGCCAGCTTTGGGGTGGGTGAAGCTTTCTTT. This translates into CASFGVGEAFF. The entire variable domain, with the rest obtained from reference TRBV28 and TRBJ1-1, is as follows: DVKVTQSSRYLVKRTGEKVFLECVQDMDHENMFWYRQDPGLGLRLIYFSYDVKMKEKGDIPEGYSVSREKKERFSLILESASTNQTSMYLCASFGVGEAFFGQGTRLTVV.

The table lists this clone with a count of one. The chain couples TRBV28 to TRBJ2-7; no firm D call. CDR1 MDHEN and CDR2 SYDVKM come from the germline V gene. V was clipped by 2 bases and J by 6 bases, with 14 bases between them. CDR3 length: 14 residues. The CDR3 region is CASSLGSMHREQYF. The CDR3, as DNA: TGTGCCAGCAGTTTAGGGTCGATGCACCGCGAGCAGTACTTC.

The V and J genes are TRBV7-2 and TRBJ1-1; D is unresolved. Germline loops: CDR1 SGHTA, CDR2 FQGNSA. V was trimmed by 6 bases and J by 1 base, leaving 0 bases between them. The CDR3 contains 10 residues. DNA of the CDR3: TGTGCCAGCAGGAACACTGAAGCTTTCTTT. Residues: CASRNTEAFF.

The genes are TRBV5-1 and TRBJ2-1; D could derive from TRBD1 or TRBD2 (6 bases each). The CDR3 sequence is 14 residues long. The V gene's germline CDR1 is SGHRS and CDR2 YFSETQ. V was trimmed by 4 bases and J by 8 bases, leaving 16 bases between them. The CDR3 sequence is CASSPWGAFDEQFF. The CDR3 DNA reads as TGCGCCAGCAGCCCCTGGGGGGCCTTTGATGAGCAGTTCTTC.

This clone was found a few times. The chain is built from TRBV11-3 and TRBJ1-3, with no clear D. V shed 3 bases and J shed 7 bases, with 7 bases lying between them. The CDR3 length is 12 residues. CDR1 SGHNT and CDR2 YENEEA come from the germline V gene. The chain's CDR3 is CASSFLGNTIYF. CDR3 in DNA: TGTGCCAGCAGCTTTTTAGGGAACACCATATATTTT.

The V gene is TRBV2, the J gene TRBJ1-5; D not resolved. Trimming pared 4 bases from V and 1 base from J, leaving 11 bases between. Looked up from germline, CDR1 is SNHLY and CDR2 is FYNNEI. This CDR3 is built from 15 residues. CDR3 amino acids: CASSGMGGSNQPQHF. For the CDR3, the DNA is TGTGCCAGCAGTGGGATGGGAGGAAGCAATCAGCCCCAGCATTTT.

The V call is TRBV28, the J call TRBJ1-4, with a weak D call TRBD1 (6 bases). The germline V gene has CDR1 MDHEN and CDR2 SYDVKM. V was cut by 7 bases and J by 3 bases, with 12 bases left in between. The CDR3 length is 14 residues. The CDR3 region is CASNKQGANEKLFF. The CDR3 region has the DNA TGTGCCAGCAATAAACAGGGCGCTAATGAAAAACTGTTTTTT.

The rearrangement links TRBV5-4 to TRBJ1-2; a possible D gene is TRBD1 (5 bases). Germline CDR1 is SGHNT and CDR2 is YYREEE (reference sequence). There are 14 residues in the CDR3. The germline V and J ends were trimmed by 0 bases and 7 bases, with 13 bases remaining between them. The CDR3 spells CASSLVGQGFGYTF. CDR3 bases: TGTGCCAGCAGCTTGGTTGGTCAGGGCTTTGGCTACACCTTC. Combining the CDR3 with reference TRBV5-4 and TRBJ1-2 gives the whole variable domain ETGVTQSPTHLIKTRGQQVTLRCSSQSGHNTVSWYQQALGQGPQFIFQYYREEENGRGNFPPRFSGLQFPNYSSELNVNALELDDSALYLCASSLVGQGFGYTFGSGTRLTVV.

The chain is built from TRBV5-5 and TRBJ2-5; 8 bases are shared with TRBD1. Germline CDR1 reads SGHKS; CDR2 reads YYEKEE (reference sequence). The length of the CDR3 is 13 residues. J lost 7 bases, V lost 4 bases, and 6 bases had no gene match. The CDR3 here is CASSLTGDGTQYF. In DNA, the CDR3 is TGTGCCAGCAGCCTGACAGGGGACGGGACCCAGTACTTC.

The chain joins TRBV10-3 to TRBJ1-1; D perhaps matches TRBD1 (6 bases). Germline CDR1 reads ENHRY; CDR2 reads SYGVKD. The CDR3 extends over 18 amino acids. V was cut by 3 bases and J by 1 base, with 21 bases left in between. The CDR3 DNA sequence: TGTGCCATCAGTGAACATCGACTCATCGGGGGCTCGAACACTGAAGCTTTCTTT. This gives the protein CAISEHRLIGGSNTEAFF.

V and J are TRBV27 and TRBJ2-1; 8 bases fit TRBD1. The CDR3 runs to 15 residues. The J segment lost 2 bases and the V segment lost 6 bases, leaving 6 bases of the junction unmatched. In germline, CDR1 is MNHEY, CDR2 SMNVEV (reference sequence). CDR3 nucleotide sequence: TGTGCCAGCAGCCCTGGACAGGGAACCTACAATGAGCAGTTCTTC. Protein product: CASSPGQGTYNEQFF.

This sequence joins TRBV6-5 and TRBJ1-1; D remains ambiguous. There are 13 residues in the CDR3. V was pared by 5 bases and J by 5 bases, with 12 bases between. CDR1 is MNHEY, CDR2 SVGAGI, per germline. CDR3 nucleotide sequence: TGTGCCAGCAGTCGCGCGAAGAGGACTGAAGCTTTCTTT. This codes for CASSRAKRTEAFF.